This T cell receptor (beta chain) was documented in a study of blood T cells in healthy people across ages. Study-wide findings and caveats: The unknown donor CMV status may have confounded expanded clonotype changes. Estimates drawn from one million T cells were deemed to understate diversity.

CDR3 length equals 11 residues. V lost 6 bases to trimming and J lost 11 bases, with 13 bases between them. Germline V gene lookup returns CDR1 MNHEY and CDR2 SVGEGT. A J-beta primer mix and a sample-barcoded 5' primer were used in a second PCR of roughly 6 to 11 cycles. Every molecule of cDNA carried a tag from a template-switch adaptor with 12 random nucleotides. MiXCR, run by TCRdb on the 5' RACE reads, gives a single entry per CDR3 protein. Among fewer than 800,000 distinct CDR3 sequences listed, about 34% were seen once. This clonotype turned up a few times. Its antigen remains unknown. The gene calls are TRBV6-2 or TRBV6-3 and TRBJ1-1; weak D call: TRBD1 (6 bases). The sample was blood. The receptor was derived from a woman aged 80 or older in good health. CDR3 region: CASSQRGTAFF. For the CDR3, the DNA is TGTGCCAGCAGCCAAAGGGGGACGGCTTTCTTT.